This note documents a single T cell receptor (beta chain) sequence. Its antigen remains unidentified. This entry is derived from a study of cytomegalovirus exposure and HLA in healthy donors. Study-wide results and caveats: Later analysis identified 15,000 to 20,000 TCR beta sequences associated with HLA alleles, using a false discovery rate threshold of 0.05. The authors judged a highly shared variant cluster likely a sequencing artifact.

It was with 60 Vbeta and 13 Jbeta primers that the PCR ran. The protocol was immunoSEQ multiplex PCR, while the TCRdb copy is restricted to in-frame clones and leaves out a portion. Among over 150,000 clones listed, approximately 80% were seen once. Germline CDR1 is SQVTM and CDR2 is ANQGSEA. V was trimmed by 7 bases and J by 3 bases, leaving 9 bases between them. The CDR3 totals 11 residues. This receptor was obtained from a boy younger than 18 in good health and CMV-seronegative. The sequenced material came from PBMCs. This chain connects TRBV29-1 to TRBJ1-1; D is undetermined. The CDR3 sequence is CSGQEDTEAFF. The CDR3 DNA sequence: TGCAGCGGGCAGGAGGACACTGAAGCTTTCTTT. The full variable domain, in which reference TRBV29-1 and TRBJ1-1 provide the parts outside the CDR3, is SAVISQKPSRDICQRGTSLTIQCQVDSQVTMMFWYRQQPGQSLTLIATANQGSEATYESGFVIDKFPISRPNLTFSTLTVSNMSPEDSSIYLCSGQEDTEAFFGQGTRLTVV.